The source of this T cell receptor beta chain is a study of OX40 agonist ivuxolimab in advanced cancers. About the full investigation: The costimulatory receptor OX40 (CD134) was targeted by ivuxolimab, a fully human IgG2 agonistic monoclonal antibody. The monotherapy dose-escalation portion (N ≈ 52 patients) of the phase I ivuxolimab trial is reported in the paper. The purpose of peripheral TCRbeta sequencing was to test whether ivuxolimab changed TCR sequence diversity and led to clonal T-cell expansion. The dose-escalation cohort was about 83% male with a mean age of around 64 years, ranging from roughly 23 to 79. Intravenous ivuxolimab was administered to patients every 2 weeks at six dose levels: 0.01, 0.1, 0.3, 1.5, 3 and 10 mg/kg. Partial responses occurred in three dose-escalation patients: two with cutaneous melanoma and one with hepatocellular carcinoma. Prior anti-PD-1, anti-PD-L1 or anti-CTLA-4 therapy was permitted, and 40% of dose-escalation patients had received checkpoint inhibitors. Of the roughly 51 dose-escalation patients, hepatocellular carcinoma was present in some 19, melanoma in roughly 15, renal cell carcinoma in 9 and head and neck cancer in 9.

Genomic DNA was extracted from sorted cells for sequencing of the TCRbeta CDR3 region. The immunoSEQ Assay was used to sequence the TCRbeta CDR3 regions. What TCRdb holds here is the immuneACCESS table cut down to in-frame rearrangements. Part of the clones is not present; checked against another copy, under half of the missing clones reflect an unresolved V gene, and the others are unexplained. The sample table holds roughly 60,000 clones, of which approximately 90% were seen once. Around 0.4% of the sample is taken by the ten largest. Remarks on this clone: Its antigen is unknown. Base qualities are not provided; no much larger clone lies one nucleotide away.

Findings and caveats that apply to the study as a whole: On average, CD8+ T cells showed more expanded clones than CD4+ T cells after ivuxolimab. In the 0.1-3.0 mg/kg groups, partial responders had among the lowest normalized peripheral clonal expansion, particularly in CD8+ T cells. Which antigens the clonally expanded peripheral T cells were specific for was not determined. At doses from 0.1 to 3.0 mg/kg, clonal expansion was seen in both CD4+ and CD8+ blood T cells between baseline and week 6. Low levels of normalized T-cell clonal expansion were also seen in some patients who did not respond.

Patients with autoimmune disease history or receiving systemic immunosuppression were excluded from the trial. Peripheral blood for TCR sequencing was collected from all dose cohorts at baseline, on cycle 4 day 1, and on cycle 7 day 1. Samples came from an open-label, multicenter, first-in-human phase I dose-escalation trial of ivuxolimab. Adults with locally advanced or metastatic head and neck squamous cell, hepatocellular, melanoma or renal cell carcinoma were enrolled in the trial. Before TCR sequencing, CD4+ T cells and CD8+ T cells were sorted from peripheral blood as separate populations. This clonotype originated in an adult with an advanced solid tumor such as melanoma, head and neck, liver or kidney cancer. Specimen: CD4+ or CD8+ T cells sorted from blood, collected in a trial of the OX40 agonist ivuxolimab.

The base sequence is TGCGCCAGCAGCCAAGAGGGACTAGCGGGAGCGAACACCGGGGAGCTGTTTTTT. Translated, this gives CASSQEGLAGANTGELFF. Recombination joined TRBV4-3 with TRBJ2-2; 14 of the junction bases match TRBD2. The CDR3 contains 18 residues, cysteine and phenylalanine counted. Just CDR3 DNA is preserved here, 54 bases in frame from base 1. V is cut back by 0 bases and J by 0 bases, with 0 bases in the junction unmatched. CDR1 LGHNA and CDR2 YSLEER were looked up in the germline V gene.